One and the same sample provided the 30 T cell receptor beta chains below, sequenced in a study of vaccination effects on CD4 cells after COVID-19. Only in-frame clones appear in the TCRdb table, and some are missing; sequencing was by immunoSEQ multiplex PCR. The sample yields 57,000 or so clones, 78% seen once. Their antigens remain unidentified. Following 10 days of culture, CD4+ T cells were isolated. Vaccine administered to participants consisted of two doses of either BNT162b2 or mRNA-1273. The sample here was CD4+ T cells from PBMCs cultured without peptide, taken after COVID-19 vaccination. Receptors originate from a human donor who received a COVID-19 vaccine.

The chain employs TRBV6-2 or TRBV6-3 and TRBJ2-1, with TRBD2 matching 9 bases. The CDR3 is made up of 13 amino acids. Per germline, CDR1 MNHEY and CDR2 SVGEGT. With V trimmed by 5 bases and J by 9 bases, 5 bases remained unmatched. CDR3 sequence: CASSGGLAREQFF. As DNA, the CDR3 is TGTGCCAGCAGTGGAGGACTAGCGCGTGAGCAGTTCTTC.

This rearrangement joins TRBV27 to TRBJ2-5; possibly TRBD2 for D (6 bases). Trimming removed 0 bases from V and 4 bases from J, with 12 bases in between. The CDR3 consists of 15 residues. Germline-derived CDR1 and CDR2 are MNHEY and SMNVEV (reference sequence). The CDR3 bases are TGTGCCAGCAGTTTATCTGGGGTACTAGCAGAGACCCAGTACTTC. Translated: CASSLSGVLAETQYF.

This chain joins TRBV9 and TRBJ1-4; a weak D match, TRBD1 (5 bases). Per the germline V gene, CDR1 is SGDLS and CDR2 is YYNGEE. Trimming stripped 0 bases from V and 2 bases from J, with 32 bases between. The CDR3 length is 23 residues. CDR3 region: CASSVGNSGKQVIKVRTNEKLFF. CDR3 nucleotides: TGTGCCAGCAGCGTAGGTAATAGTGGGAAACAGGTTATTAAAGTGAGGACTAATGAAAAACTGTTTTTT.

The chain joins TRBV4-3 to TRBJ2-6; a possible D gene is TRBD1 (5 bases). Germline loops: CDR1 LGHNA, CDR2 YSLEER. V lost 1 base, J lost 2 bases, and 9 bases lay in between. The CDR3 spans 16 residues. The CDR3 DNA reads as TGCGCCAGCAGCCAAGGTGGGGCAGCTGGGGCCAACGTCCTGACTTTC. Protein sequence: CASSQGGAAGANVLTF.

The V gene is TRBV19, the J gene TRBJ2-2, with TRBD1 identical over 9 bases. CDR1 LNHDA and CDR2 SQIVND come from the germline V gene (reference sequence). The V segment lost 4 bases and the J segment 4 bases; nucleotides outside the gene matches: 4. The CDR3 is made up of 15 amino acids. As DNA, the CDR3 is TGTGCCAGTAGTAAAACAGGGGGCTTCACCGGGGAGCTGTTTTTT. It codes for CASSKTGGFTGELFF. Complete variable domain (other parts from reference TRBV19 and TRBJ2-2): DGGITQSPKYLFRKEGQNVTLSCEQNLNHDAMYWYRQDPGQGLRLIYYSQIVNDFQKGDIAEGYSVSREKKESFPLTVTSAQKNPTAFYLCASSKTGGFTGELFFGEGSRLTVL.

The chain recombines TRBV5-6 with TRBJ2-2; 8 bases line up with TRBD1. Germline CDR1 SGHDT, CDR2 YYEEEE. J gave up 4 bases and V 0 bases, and 5 bases lay outside the gene matches. The CDR3 spans 16 residues. CDR3 protein: CASSLGPGGLTGELFF. CDR3 in DNA: TGTGCCAGCAGCTTGGGCCCAGGGGGCCTCACCGGGGAGCTGTTTTTT.

This chain joins TRBV7-9 and TRBJ1-2; D gene uncertain. Trimming took off 1 base at V and 1 base at J, with 10 bases between the two ends. The CDR3 consists of 15 residues. The germline V gene encodes CDR1 SEHNR and CDR2 FQNEAQ (reference sequence). The CDR3 reads CASSLVIGGNYGYTF. CDR3 in DNA: TGTGCCAGCAGCTTAGTTATTGGCGGTAACTATGGCTACACCTTC.

This rearrangement joins TRBV19 to TRBJ2-3; D is possibly TRBD2 (5 bases). The germline V and J ends were trimmed by 1 base and 0 bases, with 11 bases remaining between them. The germline V gene encodes CDR1 LNHDA and CDR2 SQIVND (reference sequence). This CDR3 is built from 16 residues. CDR3 DNA: TGTGCCAGTAGTATAGGTCTACTAGTTAGCACAGATACGCAGTATTTT. This gives the protein CASSIGLLVSTDTQYF.

The genes are TRBV4-1 and TRBJ1-5; D may be TRBD1 (5 bases). Trimming pared 0 bases from V and 1 base from J, leaving 19 bases between. CDR1 and CDR2 (germline): MGHRA, YSYEKL. The CDR3 runs to 19 residues. The CDR3 reads CASSQEVQGSGLSNQPQHF. In DNA, the CDR3 is TGCGCCAGCAGCCAAGAGGTGCAGGGTTCGGGATTGAGCAATCAGCCCCAGCATTTT.

The chain combines TRBV19 with TRBJ2-2, with D possibly being TRBD2 (5 bases). V was cut by 3 bases and J by 0 bases, with 11 bases left in between. Germline values: CDR1 LNHDA, CDR2 SQIVND (reference sequence). This CDR3 has 16 residues. Here the CDR3 reads CASSMSRAANTGELFF. CDR3 coding DNA: TGTGCCAGTAGTATGTCGCGGGCTGCGAACACCGGGGAGCTGTTTTTT.

The chain recombines TRBV6-1 with TRBJ2-1; 14 bases fit TRBD2. Germline lookup yields CDR1 MNHNS and CDR2 SASEGT. With 4 bases clipped from V and 7 bases from J, the junction kept 12 bases outside the gene matches. The CDR3 has 18 amino acids. CDR3 region: CASSGGTSGSRFKNEQFF. CDR3 in DNA: TGTGCCAGCAGTGGCGGGACTAGCGGGAGTAGGTTTAAAAATGAGCAGTTCTTC.

The rearrangement uses TRBV19 and TRBJ1-2, with TRBD1 matching over 9 bases. Losses at the gene ends were 6 bases for V and 0 bases for J; bases not matched to a gene: 11. This CDR3 region has 17 residues. CDR1 and CDR2 from the germline V gene are LNHDA and SQIVND (reference sequence). Written as DNA, the CDR3 is TGTGCCAGTAGACTCTCCGGGACAGGGACGACTAACTATGGCTACACCTTC. Its translation is CASRLSGTGTTNYGYTF.

This clone has just one count. The chain has TRBV10-3 and TRBJ2-7; possibly TRBD2 for D (6 bases). Trimming removed 6 bases from V and 4 bases from J, with 13 bases in between. This CDR3 is 13 amino acids long. Germline V CDR1 and CDR2: ENHRY, SYGVKD. The DNA for the CDR3 is TGTGCCATCAGCACCGGGAGCTTGTACGAGCAGTACTTC. Translated, it gives CAISTGSLYEQYF.

The chain employs TRBV14 and TRBJ2-1; 11 nucleotides agree with TRBD2. J was trimmed by 5 bases and V by 2 bases; bases with no gene match: 8. Germline V gene sequence: CDR1 SGHDN, CDR2 FVKESK. The CDR3 sequence is 17 residues long. CDR3 nucleotide sequence: TGTGCCAGCAGCCAATTAGCGGGGGGGATAACGAACAATGAGCAGTTCTTC. Its protein product is CASSQLAGGITNNEQFF.

The V call is TRBV4-2, the J call TRBJ2-5; D is possibly TRBD1 or TRBD2 (5 bases each). Trimming took off 4 bases at V and 1 base at J, with 10 bases between the two ends. The CDR3 is 14 amino acids. Germline V gene lookup returns CDR1 LGHNA and CDR2 YNFKEQ. The CDR3 spells CASSRDPRQETQYF. Written as DNA, the CDR3 is TGTGCCAGCAGCCGGGACCCCCGCCAAGAGACCCAGTACTTC.

V gene TRBV4-1 combines with J gene TRBJ1-2, with D perhaps matching TRBD1 (5 bases). Germline CDR1 and CDR2: MGHRA and YSYEKL. V gave up 0 bases and J gave up 3 bases, with 17 bases separating them. The CDR3 is 17 residues long. CDR3 DNA sequence: TGCGCCAGCAGCCAAGAGAACCTCTTTGCGGGGCACTATGGCTACACCTTC. This codes for CASSQENLFAGHYGYTF.

The V and J genes are TRBV28 and TRBJ2-6, with TRBD1 matching over 8 bases. This CDR3 has 18 residues. Germline-derived CDR1 and CDR2 are MDHEN and SYDVKM. The trim removed 4 bases at V and 0 bases at J, leaving 8 bases unmatched. The CDR3 DNA reads TGTGCCAGCAGTTCGTCAGGGGGCGCTTACTCTGGGGCCAACGTCCTGACTTTC. This translates into CASSSSGGAYSGANVLTF.

The gene calls are TRBV14 and TRBJ2-7; no reliable D call. The V end lost 0 bases, the J end lost 4 bases, and 7 bases lay between the germline ends. The CDR3 contains 13 residues. Germline lookup yields CDR1 SGHDN and CDR2 FVKESK. Here the CDR3 reads CASSQDTRYEQYF. The CDR3 nucleotides read TGTGCCAGCAGCCAAGACACACGGTACGAGCAGTACTTC.

This chain connects TRBV2 to TRBJ2-7; D possibly uses TRBD1 or TRBD2 (5 bases each). Germline CDR1 is SNHLY and CDR2 is FYNNEI. The CDR3 has 14 residues. Trimming cost V 6 bases and J 0 bases, with 12 bases left between them. Written as DNA, the CDR3 is TGTGCCAGCAGCGGTCGAGGGGCCTCCTACGAGCAGTACTTC. Encoded protein: CASSGRGASYEQYF. Filled out from reference TRBV2 and TRBJ2-7, the complete variable domain reads EPEVTQTPSHQVTQMGQEVILRCVPISNHLYFYWYRQILGQKVEFLVSFYNNEISEKSEIFDDQFSVERPDGSNFTLKIRSTKLEDSAMYFCASSGRGASYEQYFGPGTRLTVT.

There are a few counts of this clone. The chain couples TRBV14 to TRBJ2-7, with 11 positions matching TRBD1. The germline V gene encodes CDR1 SGHDN and CDR2 FVKESK. The CDR3 runs 15 residues. The V segment lost 4 bases and the J segment 1 base; nucleotides outside the gene matches: 3. The CDR3 DNA sequence: TGTGCCAGCAGCCCCGGGACAGGGGGTTCCTACGAGCAGTACTTC. Translating gives CASSPGTGGSYEQYF.

The chain has TRBV7-9 and TRBJ2-5; 7 nucleotides agree with TRBD2. This CDR3 has 17 residues. Germline CDR1 is SEHNR and CDR2 is FQNEAQ (reference sequence). V shed 5 bases, J shed 4 bases, and the junction held 16 bases outside the gene matches. CDR3 in amino acids: CASSVWTGGRGRETQYF. Written as DNA, the CDR3 is TGTGCCAGCAGCGTCTGGACGGGCGGGAGAGGACGAGAGACCCAGTACTTC.

The chain recombines TRBV2 with TRBJ2-5; D gene unclear. The germline V gene encodes CDR1 SNHLY and CDR2 FYNNEI. Deletions cut 7 bases from V and 5 bases from J, with 8 bases between. The CDR3 consists of 11 residues. Here the CDR3 DNA reads TGTGCCAGCACCCCCCGGGAGACCCAGTACTTC. Amino acids: CASTPRETQYF.

This chain links TRBV30 with TRBJ2-7; TRBD2 matches at 7 bases. The length of the CDR3 is 14 residues. The ends lost 4 bases at V and 7 bases at J; junction bases unmatched: 13. CDR1 GTSNPN and CDR2 SVGIG come from the germline V gene (reference sequence). CDR3 in DNA: TGTGCCTGGAACCCTTGGGGGGGTGCGGGAGAGCAGTACTTC. Its translation: CAWNPWGGAGEQYF.

The rearrangement links TRBV7-2 to TRBJ2-3; 14 positions match TRBD2. Germline trimming cut 3 bases from V and 3 bases from J; bases unmatched to any gene: 2. CDR3 length: 16 residues. From germline, CDR1 is SGHTA and CDR2 FQGNSA. The CDR3 DNA reads TGTGCCAGCAGCTTCGGACTAGCGGGAGGAACAGATACGCAGTATTTT. Translation gives CASSFGLAGGTDTQYF.

This clone has only one observation. The chain uses TRBV27 and TRBJ2-7, with 11 bases fitting TRBD1. The V gene's germline CDR1 is MNHEY and CDR2 SMNVEV (reference sequence). V was pared by 5 bases and J by 1 base, with 4 bases of the junction left unmatched. This CDR3 comprises 15 residues. Here the CDR3 reads CASSTRDRGSYEQYF. Written as DNA, the CDR3 is TGTGCCAGCAGTACCCGGGACAGGGGGTCCTACGAGCAGTACTTC.

This rearrangement joins TRBV15 to TRBJ1-2; D unresolved. Per the germline V gene, CDR1 is LNHNV and CDR2 is YYDKDF (reference sequence). This CDR3 contains 14 residues. The ends were cut back, 1 base at V and 8 bases at J, with 14 bases in the middle. CDR3 residues: CATSRVPDLGGYTF. The CDR3 DNA follows: TGTGCCACCAGCAGAGTTCCTGACCTGGGGGGCTACACCTTC.

This clone appeared a few times. The V gene is TRBV19, the J gene TRBJ1-2; D is uncertain. Trimming took off 5 bases at V and 0 bases at J, with 10 bases between the two ends. The CDR3 extends over 14 amino acids. From germline, CDR1 is LNHDA and CDR2 SQIVND (reference sequence). The CDR3 bases are TGTGCCAGTAGTCCGCGAATTTCTAACTATGGCTACACCTTC. Translation gives CASSPRISNYGYTF.

This clone was counted once. The chain couples TRBV19 to TRBJ1-1; maybe TRBD1 (5 bases). The CDR3 extends over 17 amino acids. Germline lookup yields CDR1 LNHDA and CDR2 SQIVND (reference sequence). With 3 bases removed from V and 2 bases from J, the gap between germline ends came to 19 bases. Here the CDR3 reads CASSIRGAGSLNTEAFF. CDR3 DNA: TGTGCCAGTAGTATTAGGGGTGCGGGTTCGCTCAACACTGAAGCTTTCTTT.

This clone was seen more than once but under ten times. The chain is built from TRBV18 and TRBJ1-2; D gene ambiguous. This CDR3 has 13 amino acids. CDR1 and CDR2 from the germline V gene are KGHSH and LQKENI. Trimming left V 2 bases short and J 4 bases short, with 8 bases between. The chain's CDR3 is CASSPTGSYGYTF. CDR3 DNA sequence: TGTGCCAGCTCACCAACGGGATCCTATGGCTACACCTTC.

The rearrangement links TRBV6-6 to TRBJ1-6; 7 bases fit TRBD1. Unmatched junction bases numbered 11, after V lost 8 bases and J lost 7 bases. CDR1 and CDR2 from the germline V gene are MNHNY and SVGAGI (reference sequence). The CDR3 length is 15 residues. CDR3 residues: CASHPGTEKNSPLHF. CDR3 sequence (DNA): TGTGCCAGCCACCCCGGGACAGAAAAAAATTCACCCCTCCACTTT.